This TCR beta chain was sequenced for a study of OX40 agonist ivuxolimab in advanced cancers. About the research overall: Patients with prior anti-PD-1, anti-PD-L1 or anti-CTLA-4 therapy were eligible; 40% had some. Partial responses were recorded for three patients, including one with hepatocellular carcinoma and two with cutaneous melanoma.

Study-level findings and limits: Clonal expansion from baseline to week 6 occurred in both CD4+ and CD8+ T cells.

CDR1 SGHTA and CDR2 FQGTGA come from the germline V gene. The CDR3 has 16 residues. The trim removed 5 bases at V and 3 bases at J, leaving 6 bases unmatched. In regard to this clone: Its specificity is not known.

Exclusion applied to patients with autoimmune disease history or systemic immunosuppression. Using immunoSEQ multiplex PCR, the repertoire was profiled, and TCRdb retains in-frame clones only, with some absent. The sample lists under 20,000 clones; roughly 91% were seen once. The input for sequencing was CD4+ or CD8+ T cells sorted from blood, taken in a trial of the OX40 agonist ivuxolimab. This sequence was found in an adult with an advanced solid tumor such as melanoma, head and neck, liver or kidney cancer. The gene calls are TRBV7-3 and TRBJ2-1; 11 bases are shared with TRBD2. CDR3 protein: CASSHLAGGLYNEQFF. The DNA for the CDR3 is TGTGCCAGCAGCCACTTAGCGGGAGGGCTCTACAATGAGCAGTTCTTC. The full variable domain, completed using reference TRBV7-3 and TRBJ2-1, is GAGVSQTPSNKVTEKGKYVELRCDPISGHTALYWYRQSLGQGPEFLIYFQGTGAADDSGLPNDRFFAVRPEGSVSTLKIQRTERGDSAVYLCASSHLAGGLYNEQFFGPGTRLTVL.